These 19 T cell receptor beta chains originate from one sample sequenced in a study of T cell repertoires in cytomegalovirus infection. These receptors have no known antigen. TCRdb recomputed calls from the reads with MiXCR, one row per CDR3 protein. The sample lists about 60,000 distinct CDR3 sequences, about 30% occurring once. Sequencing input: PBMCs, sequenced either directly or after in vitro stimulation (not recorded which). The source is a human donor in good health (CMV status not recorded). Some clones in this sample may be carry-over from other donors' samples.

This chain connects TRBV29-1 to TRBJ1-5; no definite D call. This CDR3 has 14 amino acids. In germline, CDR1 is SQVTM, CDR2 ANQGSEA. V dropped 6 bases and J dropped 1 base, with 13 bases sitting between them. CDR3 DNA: TGCAGCGTCCGGGCAGGCCCAAGCAATCAGCCCCAGCATTTT. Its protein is CSVRAGPSNQPQHF.

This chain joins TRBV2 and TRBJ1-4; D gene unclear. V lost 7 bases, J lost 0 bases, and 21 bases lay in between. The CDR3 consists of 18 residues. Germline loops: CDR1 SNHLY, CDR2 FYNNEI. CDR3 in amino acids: CASTPIGWQPATNEKLFF. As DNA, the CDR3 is TGTGCCAGCACCCCCATCGGGTGGCAGCCAGCAACTAATGAAAAACTGTTTTTT.

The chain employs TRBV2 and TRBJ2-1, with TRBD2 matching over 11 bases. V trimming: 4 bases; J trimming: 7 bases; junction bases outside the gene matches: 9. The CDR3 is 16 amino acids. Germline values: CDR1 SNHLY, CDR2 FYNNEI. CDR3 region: CASSGTSGGLGNEQFF. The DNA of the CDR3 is TGTGCCAGCAGTGGAACTAGCGGGGGCCTAGGGAATGAGCAGTTCTTC.

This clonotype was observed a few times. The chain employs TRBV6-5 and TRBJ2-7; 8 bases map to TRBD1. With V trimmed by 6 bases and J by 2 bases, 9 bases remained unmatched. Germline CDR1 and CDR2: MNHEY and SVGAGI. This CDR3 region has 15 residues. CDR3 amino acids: CASSSGQGAPYEQYF. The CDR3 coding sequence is TGTGCCAGCAGCTCCGGGCAGGGGGCTCCCTACGAGCAGTACTTC.

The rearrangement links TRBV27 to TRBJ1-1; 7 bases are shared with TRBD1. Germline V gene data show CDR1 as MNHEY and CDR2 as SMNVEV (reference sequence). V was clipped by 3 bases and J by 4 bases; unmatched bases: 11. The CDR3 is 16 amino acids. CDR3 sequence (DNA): TGTGCCAGCAGTTTCCACAGGGGCAGGGGCAGCACTGAAGCTTTCTTT. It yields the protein CASSFHRGRGSTEAFF.

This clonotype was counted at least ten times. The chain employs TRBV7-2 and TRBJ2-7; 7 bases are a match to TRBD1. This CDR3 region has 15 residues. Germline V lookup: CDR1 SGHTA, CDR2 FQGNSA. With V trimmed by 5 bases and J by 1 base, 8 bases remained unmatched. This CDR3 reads CASSLTGTASYEQYF. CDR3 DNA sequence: TGTGCCAGCAGCCTAACCGGGACAGCGTCCTACGAGCAGTACTTC.

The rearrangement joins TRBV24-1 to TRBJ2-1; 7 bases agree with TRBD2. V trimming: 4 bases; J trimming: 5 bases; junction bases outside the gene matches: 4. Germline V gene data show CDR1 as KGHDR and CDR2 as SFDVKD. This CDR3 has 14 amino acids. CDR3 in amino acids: CATSDPGLDNEQFF. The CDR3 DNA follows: TGTGCCACCAGTGACCCCGGACTAGACAATGAGCAGTTCTTC.

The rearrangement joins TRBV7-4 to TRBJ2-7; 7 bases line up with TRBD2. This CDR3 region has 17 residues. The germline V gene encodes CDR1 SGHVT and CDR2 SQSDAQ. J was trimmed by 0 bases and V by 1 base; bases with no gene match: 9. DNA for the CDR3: TGTGCCAGCAGCTTAGGGGAGGGGCAGGCATCCTCCTACGAGCAGTACTTC. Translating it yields CASSLGEGQASSYEQYF.

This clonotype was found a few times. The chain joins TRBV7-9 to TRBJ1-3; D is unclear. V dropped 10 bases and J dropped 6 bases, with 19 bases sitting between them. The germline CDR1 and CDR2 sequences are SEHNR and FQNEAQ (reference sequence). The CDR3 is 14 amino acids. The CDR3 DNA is TGTGCCACCCCCCGACCGGATAGAATAAACACCATATATTTT. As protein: CATPRPDRINTIYF.

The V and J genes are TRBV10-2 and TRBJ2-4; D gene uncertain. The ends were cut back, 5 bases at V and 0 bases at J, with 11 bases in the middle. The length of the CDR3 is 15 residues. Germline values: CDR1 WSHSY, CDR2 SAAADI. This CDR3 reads CASSPTRAAKNIQYF. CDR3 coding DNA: TGCGCCAGCAGTCCGACGAGAGCAGCCAAAAACATTCAGTACTTC.

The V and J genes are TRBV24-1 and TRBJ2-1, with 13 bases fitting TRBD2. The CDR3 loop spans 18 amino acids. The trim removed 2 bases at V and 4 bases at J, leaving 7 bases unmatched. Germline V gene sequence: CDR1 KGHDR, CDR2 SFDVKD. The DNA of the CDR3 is TGTGCCACCAGTGATTCCACCCGGACTAGCGGGAGTTACAATGAGCAGTTCTTC. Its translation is CATSDSTRTSGSYNEQFF.

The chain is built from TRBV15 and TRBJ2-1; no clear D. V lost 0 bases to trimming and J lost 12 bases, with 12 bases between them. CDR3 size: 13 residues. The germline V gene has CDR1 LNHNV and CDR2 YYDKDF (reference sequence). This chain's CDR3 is CATSRDLSRAQFF. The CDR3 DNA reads TGTGCCACCAGCAGAGATCTGAGTAGGGCGCAGTTCTTC.

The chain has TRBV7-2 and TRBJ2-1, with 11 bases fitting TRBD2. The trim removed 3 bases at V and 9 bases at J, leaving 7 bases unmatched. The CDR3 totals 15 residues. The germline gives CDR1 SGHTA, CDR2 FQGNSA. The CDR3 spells CASSLGLAEGSEQFF. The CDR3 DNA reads TGTGCCAGCAGCTTGGGACTAGCGGAGGGGAGTGAGCAGTTCTTC.

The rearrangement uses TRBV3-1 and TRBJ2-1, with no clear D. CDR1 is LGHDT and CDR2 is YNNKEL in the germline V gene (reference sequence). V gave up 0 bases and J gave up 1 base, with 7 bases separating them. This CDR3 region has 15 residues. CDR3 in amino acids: CASSQDGWSYNEQFF. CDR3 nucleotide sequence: TGTGCCAGCAGCCAAGACGGATGGTCCTACAATGAGCAGTTCTTC.

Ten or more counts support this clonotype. The CDR3 protein is CASRATSGVFHEQYF. CDR3 nucleotides: TGTGCCAGCAGGGCGACTAGCGGGGTCTTCCACGAGCAGTACTTC. The rearrangement uses TRBV7-2 and TRBJ2-7; 11 bases align to TRBD2. This CDR3 has 15 residues. Unmatched junction bases numbered 9, after V lost 6 bases and J lost 5 bases. CDR1 and CDR2 from the germline V gene are SGHTA and FQGNSA. The variable domain in full, with the rest retrieved from reference TRBV7-2 and TRBJ2-7, is GAGVSQSPSNKVTEKGKDVELRCDPISGHTALYWYRQSLGQGLEFLIYFQGNSAPDKSGLPSDRFSAERTGGSVSTLTIQRTQQEDSAVYLCASRATSGVFHEQYFGPGTRLTVT.

The CDR3 sequence: CASSLVRSGNTIYF. CDR3 nucleotide sequence: TGTGCCAGCAGCCTCGTCCGCTCTGGAAACACCATATATTTT. The chain joins TRBV7-2 to TRBJ1-3, with D uncertain. V lost 5 bases and J lost 0, with 8 bases in between. Germline V lookup: CDR1 SGHTA, CDR2 FQGNSA. The CDR3 has 14 residues.

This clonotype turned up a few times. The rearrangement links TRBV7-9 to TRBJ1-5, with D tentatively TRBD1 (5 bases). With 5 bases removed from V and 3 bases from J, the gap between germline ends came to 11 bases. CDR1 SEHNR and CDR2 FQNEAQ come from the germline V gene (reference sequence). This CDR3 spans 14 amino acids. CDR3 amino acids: CASSNRDANQPQHF. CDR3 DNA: TGTGCCAGCAGCAATCGGGACGCCAATCAGCCCCAGCATTTT.

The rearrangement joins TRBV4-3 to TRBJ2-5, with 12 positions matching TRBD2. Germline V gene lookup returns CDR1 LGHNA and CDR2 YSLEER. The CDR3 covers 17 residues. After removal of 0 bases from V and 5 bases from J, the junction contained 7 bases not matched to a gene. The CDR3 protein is CASSQELLAGGAETQYF. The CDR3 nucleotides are TGCGCCAGCAGCCAAGAGTTGCTAGCGGGAGGGGCTGAGACCCAGTACTTC.

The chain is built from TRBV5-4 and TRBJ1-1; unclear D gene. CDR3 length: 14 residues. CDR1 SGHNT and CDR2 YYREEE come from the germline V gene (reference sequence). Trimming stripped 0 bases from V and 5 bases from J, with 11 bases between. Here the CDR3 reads CASSLASSGTEAFF. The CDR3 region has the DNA TGTGCCAGCAGCTTGGCCAGTTCGGGTACTGAAGCTTTCTTT. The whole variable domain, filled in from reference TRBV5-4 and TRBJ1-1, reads ETGVTQSPTHLIKTRGQQVTLRCSSQSGHNTVSWYQQALGQGPQFIFQYYREEENGRGNFPPRFSGLQFPNYSSELNVNALELDDSALYLCASSLASSGTEAFFGQGTRLTVV.